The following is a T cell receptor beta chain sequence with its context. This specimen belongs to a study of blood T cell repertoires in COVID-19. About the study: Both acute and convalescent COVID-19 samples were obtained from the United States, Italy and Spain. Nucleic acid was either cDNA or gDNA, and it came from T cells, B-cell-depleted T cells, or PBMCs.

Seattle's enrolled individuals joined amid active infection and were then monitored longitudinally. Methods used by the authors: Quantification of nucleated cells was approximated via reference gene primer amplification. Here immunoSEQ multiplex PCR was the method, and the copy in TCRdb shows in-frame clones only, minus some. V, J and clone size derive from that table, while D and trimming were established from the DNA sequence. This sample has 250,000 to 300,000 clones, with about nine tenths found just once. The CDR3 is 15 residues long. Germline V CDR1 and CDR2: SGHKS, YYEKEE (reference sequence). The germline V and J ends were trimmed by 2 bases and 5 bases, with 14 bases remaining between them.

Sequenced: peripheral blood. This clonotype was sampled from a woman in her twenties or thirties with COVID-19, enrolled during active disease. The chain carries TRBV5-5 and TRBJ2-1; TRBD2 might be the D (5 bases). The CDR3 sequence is CASSFQLVGHNEQFF. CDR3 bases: TGTGCCAGCAGCTTTCAACTAGTCGGCCACAATGAGCAGTTCTTC.